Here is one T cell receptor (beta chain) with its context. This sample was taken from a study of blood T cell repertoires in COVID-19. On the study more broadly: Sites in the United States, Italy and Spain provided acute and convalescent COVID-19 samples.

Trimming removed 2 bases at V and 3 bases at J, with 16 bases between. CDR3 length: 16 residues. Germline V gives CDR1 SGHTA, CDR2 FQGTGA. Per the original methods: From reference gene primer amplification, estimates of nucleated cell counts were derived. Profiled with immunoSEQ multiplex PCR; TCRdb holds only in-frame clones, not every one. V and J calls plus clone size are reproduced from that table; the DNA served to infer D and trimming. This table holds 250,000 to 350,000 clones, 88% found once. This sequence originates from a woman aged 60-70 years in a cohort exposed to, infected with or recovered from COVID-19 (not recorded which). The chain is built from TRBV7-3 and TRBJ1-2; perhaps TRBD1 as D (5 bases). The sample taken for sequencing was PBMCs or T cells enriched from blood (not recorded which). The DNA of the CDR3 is TGTGCCAGCAGCTTAGATCCAGGGATTTCGGACTATGGCTACACCTTC. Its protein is CASSLDPGISDYGYTF.